This note documents a single T cell receptor (beta chain) sequence. This CDR3 contains 14 residues. Germline values: CDR1 SGHAT, CDR2 FQNNGV. V gave up 4 bases and J gave up 5 bases; unmatched junction bases: 7. These data originate in a study of OX40 agonist ivuxolimab in advanced cancers. Study at large: Subjects had a mean age of around 60 years, with a range of roughly 20 to 79; about 83% were male.

The data were produced by immunoSEQ multiplex PCR, yet TCRdb's version contains in-frame clones alone and is incomplete. The sample has about 56,000 clones; over 90% are singletons. The chain combines TRBV11-2 with TRBJ2-7, with 8 bases that match TRBD1. The clonotype was recovered from an adult with an advanced solid tumor such as melanoma, head and neck, liver or kidney cancer. This specimen was CD4+ or CD8+ T cells sorted from blood, taken in a trial of the OX40 agonist ivuxolimab. The DNA of the CDR3 is TGTGCCAGCAGCTATACGACAGGGGCGCACGAGCAGTACTTC. This translates into CASSYTTGAHEQYF.